This TCR beta chain was profiled in a study of blood T cell repertoires in COVID-19. Across the study: Spain, Italy and the United States supplied samples that represented acute and convalescent COVID-19. PBMCs, B-cell-depleted T cells, or T cells were the source of the cDNA or gDNA that made up the material.

Germline V gives CDR1 SGHVS, CDR2 FQNEAQ. V was shortened by 5 bases and J by 4 bases, with 8 bases between the two germline ends. The CDR3 loop spans 12 amino acids. How the authors handled the data: Nucleated cell counts were estimated from reference gene primer amplification. Generated by immunoSEQ multiplex PCR, the TCRdb table keeps only in-frame clones and is missing some. V and J calls and clone size are as listed in that table; D and trimming were resolved from the DNA. The sample comprises some 10,000 clones, around 90% of which are singletons, and over 9.5% rests with the top ten. This TCR was sampled from a human donor in a cohort sampled during active COVID-19. J is TRBJ2-5 and V is TRBV7-8; D is unresolved. The sequencing sample was made of peripheral blood. CDR3 in DNA: TGTGCCAGCAGCCCCAGTGGAGAGACCCAGTACTTC. The encoded protein is CASSPSGETQYF.